This T cell receptor beta chain emerged from a study of early T cells in non-severe SARS-CoV-2 infection (dated by TCRdb to the early 2020s). About the full investigation: Bulk RNA from unsorted whole blood was used for TCR sequencing, so alpha and beta chains could not be paired. Overall study results and their limits: VDJdb matching was skewed toward anti-spike CD8 responses and likely underestimated virus-specific expansions, missing private and CD4 specificities.

A case-control design nested within a healthcare worker cohort in London, UK, was used, with weekly nasopharyngeal swab PCR tests and blood sampling performed. Healthcare workers were recruited during the week of the UK lockdown, between 23 and 31 March 2020, and followed weekly for up to about 16 weeks. Libraries were prepared through 5' RACE. This sample was sequenced with a NextSeq 500. To correct for sequencing error and PCR bias, the TCR library protocol tagged individual cDNA molecules with unique molecular identifiers. TCR alpha and beta chains were both sequenced, and the abundances of alpha and beta sequences in each sample were closely correlated with each other. The authors processed their data as follows. Decombinator V4 was used to annotate the V gene, J gene and CDR3 of the TCR sequences. TCRs were defined as expanded if a significant change between any two time points was detected under a Poisson model with p below 0.0001. TCR abundances were normalised to the total number of TCRs sequenced in each sample and reported as counts per million. TRAV1-2 paired with TRAJ12, TRAJ20 or TRAJ33 defined MAIT TCRs, while TRAV10 paired with TRAJ18 defined iNKT TCRs. VDJdb, accessed 1 November 2021, was searched for CMV, EBV and SARS-CoV-2 annotated TCRs, with TCRs annotated for multiple antigens excluded. TCRdb ran its own pipeline on the public reads, namely fastp trimming at Q25 and MiXCR clone calling, and kept in-frame beta chains. Each record represents a unique CDR3 protein, reported with the most common genes and DNA among its rows. TCRdb's processing, not the authors', yielded these V and J calls. Across this sample there are approximately 81,000 distinct CDR3 sequences, with 5.5% to 7.5% seen only once. Less than 8% of the sample rests with the top ten.

The CDR3 runs 11 residues from the cysteine to the phenylalanine. Just CDR3 DNA is preserved here, 33 bases in frame from base 1. The germline ends are 3 bases apart after V is trimmed by 3 bases and J by 4 bases. This clonotype was picked up many times. Its antigen is currently not known. Base qualities are not recorded, but no much larger clone differs from it by a single base. This TCR was sampled from an adult who was a healthcare worker with PCR-confirmed SARS-CoV-2 infection or an uninfected control (not recorded which). This sequence uses TRBV12-3 or TRBV12-4 and TRBJ1-1, with the D gene uncertain. The sample taken for sequencing was whole blood. The DNA sequence reads TGTGCCAGCAGTTTCAGCACTGAAGCTTTCTTT. Translated, this is CASSFSTEAFF.